This TCR beta chain was obtained from a study of sequential checkpoint blockade in melanoma (dated by TCRdb to between 2017 and 2020). Study-level background: Using 1:1 randomization, the trial assigned patients either to first-line nivolumab followed by ipilimumab (arm A) or to ipilimumab followed by nivolumab (arm B). Maintenance nivolumab came after each of the two trial sequences. The study at large found these results: The response-prediction model combining TCR metrics and mutation burden needs validation in larger, independent patient cohorts.

Remarks on this clone: Its target antigen remains unknown. No base quality values were provided; no much bigger clone lies one nucleotide off.

The immunoSEQ Assay was used to immunosequence TCRbeta CDR3 regions from genomic DNA. Before high-throughput sequencing, the genomic DNA was amplified using bias-controlled multiplex PCR. Concerning the study's data processing: To quantify the absolute abundance of each unique TCRbeta CDR3 region, the sequences were collapsed and filtered. Clonality, defined as 1 minus Pielou's evenness, was calculated using only productive rearrangements. Clones with significantly greater frequencies in on-treatment versus baseline samples were identified using a previously published method. TCRdb limited this immuneACCESS table to in-frame rearrangements with V and J called. A share of clones is missing; checked studies link under half to unresolved V genes, and the rest is unexplained. V, J and clone size reflect that table, while D and trimming were determined from the DNA. This sample is represented by approximately 28,000 clones; 85% to 90% of them were singletons. The ten largest clones capture 14% of the sample.

CDR1 and CDR2 are drawn from the germline V gene: SNHLY, FYNNEI. Unmatched junction bases come to 4, with V trimmed by 5 bases and J by 0 bases. There are 15 amino acids in the CDR3, from cysteine to phenylalanine inclusive. Only the CDR3 portion is preserved as DNA: 45 bases, with reading frame beginning at the first base. According to the study, the label for this sample's treatment or condition signals: randomized to nivolumab then ipilimumab (arm A) or the reverse (arm B). None of the trial patients had been given prior DNA-damaging chemotherapy. A FACS Aria II flow cytometer was used to sort live CD3+CD8+ cells that were negative for CD19 and CD56 from thawed PBMCs. Samples were obtained from patients with melanoma enrolled in CheckMate 064, a randomized, open-label phase II trial of sequential checkpoint blockade. Peripheral blood mononuclear cells were obtained through leukapheresis, purified using Ficoll-Paque, and frozen in human serum containing about 10% DMSO. Purity of sorted blood CD3+CD8+ cells was verified at >98% immediately after sorting, followed by DNA extraction.

Recombination connected TRBV2 to TRBJ2-1, with TRBD2 identical over 7 junction bases. The clonotype comes from a human donor with melanoma. The specimen comprised CD8+ T cells sorted from blood (inferred from file names), sampled from a patient given nivolumab and ipilimumab in sequence. The DNA reads TGTGCCAGCAGTCTAGCGGCCTCCTCCTACAATGAGCAGTTCTTC. It translates as CASSLAASSYNEQFF.